This T cell receptor beta chain derives from a study of T cells in Graves' hyperthyroidism and ophthalmopathy. The CDR3 length is 15 residues. Trimming cost V 3 bases and J 3 bases; bases outside gene matches: 8. In germline, CDR1 is DFQATT, CDR2 SNEGSKA (reference sequence). As to this clonotype: No antigen is known for it.

Overall study results and limits: Peripheral blood also featured most of the thyroid clonotypes expanded above 0.001.

Researchers took RNA transcripts and amplified the TCR beta CDR3 regions from them. In the first-round RT-PCR of the TCR CDR3, the HTBI primer set was used. A single record per CDR3 protein comes from TCRdb applying MiXCR to the multiplex PCR reads. The sample has about 270,000 distinct CDR3 sequences, about 16% seen once; the top ten hold over 25%. The chain is built from TRBV20-1 and TRBJ2-7; 10 bases align to TRBD2. The receptor was isolated from a woman in her forties or fifties with Graves' hyperthyroidism that later progressed to Graves' ophthalmopathy. The source material was blood. CDR3 bases: TGCAGTGCTAGGTTGCCTAGCGGGAGTGGCTACGAGCAGTACTTC. Translating gives CSARLPSGSGYEQYF.